Here is one T cell receptor beta chain with its context. Its target antigen remains unknown. Base-call qualities are not available, and no considerably larger clone is one nucleotide away. These data belong to a study of T cells after somatic rescue of genetic block (dated by TCRdb to 2018 to 2021). In terms of the full investigation: The study assessed how robust, over the long term, a T-cell system was when the system had developed through somatic rescue of a genetic block in T-cell development.

The receptor library was made with the immunoSEQ multiplex PCR assay. As stored in TCRdb, this immuneACCESS dataset retains in-frame rearrangements with V and J assigned. A fraction of the clones does not appear; measured against another copy, unresolved V genes explain less than half of the discrepancy, and the remainder lacks a known reason. For this sample the table gives 70,000 to 95,000 clones, of which around 89% were detected only once. The top ten clonotypes cover about 1.5% of the sample. CDR1 SGDLS and CDR2 YYNGEE are derived from the germline V gene. Its CDR3 holds 14 amino acids, cysteine through phenylalanine. Here the CDR3 DNA is all that survives: 42 bases in frame from base 1. V is trimmed back by 6 bases and J by 4 bases, and the junction contains 9 bases that no gene match accounts for.

This receptor chain uses TRBV9 and TRBJ1-1, and TRBD1 matches 7 of the central bases. The origin of this receptor is a woman between 18 and 30 years old. Sequences were obtained from peripheral blood mononuclear cells (PBMCs). CDR3 region: CASTEGQTGTEAFF. The bases are TGTGCCAGCACCGAGGGACAGACGGGCACTGAAGCTTTCTTT.